One and the same sample provided the 10 T cell receptor beta chains below, sequenced in a study of identical twins. Each CDR3 protein is one row after TCRdb ran MiXCR on the 5' RACE reads. In the table there are roughly 1,500,000 distinct CDR3 sequences, about 32% of which are singletons. Source material: cord blood. Every receptor here comes from a newborn girl in good health.

This clonotype was counted only a few times. The chain is built from TRBV19 and TRBJ2-3; no definite D call. The V and J ends lost 6 bases and 4 bases respectively, with 14 bases between them. CDR3 length: 14 residues. The V gene's germline CDR1 is LNHDA and CDR2 SQIVND (reference sequence). DNA of the CDR3: TGTGCCAGTAGCACCCAGATCCCATCAGATACGCAGTATTTT. Translated, it gives CASSTQIPSDTQYF.

The rearrangement links TRBV7-9 to TRBJ2-1, with TRBD1 as a possible D gene (6 bases). The CDR3 consists of 11 residues. V lost 5 bases, J lost 15 bases, and 14 bases lay in between. Germline CDR1 SEHNR, CDR2 FQNEAQ (reference sequence). CDR3 DNA sequence: TGTGCCAGCAGCCCGGACAGACTTGGGTTCTTC. The encoded protein is CASSPDRLGFF.

CDR3 loop: CASSQEGTVKETQYF. The DNA for the CDR3 is TGCGCCAGCAGCCAAGAAGGGACGGTAAAGGAGACCCAGTACTTC. The chain has TRBV4-1 and TRBJ2-5; D is perhaps TRBD1 or TRBD2 (5 bases each). Germline values: CDR1 MGHRA, CDR2 YSYEKL. This CDR3 contains 15 residues. V lost 0 bases and J lost 5, with 13 bases in between.

This clonotype was observed a few times. V and J are TRBV20-1 and TRBJ1-1; 8 bases fit TRBD1. Germline trimming cut 4 bases from V and 7 bases from J; bases unmatched to any gene: 2. The CDR3 is made up of 11 amino acids. Looked up from germline, CDR1 is DFQATT and CDR2 is SNEGSKA (reference sequence). CDR3 bases: TGCAGTGCTACGGACAGGGTTGAAGCTTTCTTT. It encodes CSATDRVEAFF.

This clonotype was observed once. This chain joins TRBV20-1 and TRBJ2-3; 11 nucleotides match TRBD2. The CDR3 sequence is 16 residues long. Germline values: CDR1 DFQATT, CDR2 SNEGSKA (reference sequence). With 4 bases clipped from V and 3 bases from J, the junction kept 9 bases outside the gene matches. DNA for the CDR3: TGCAGTGCTATAAATAGCGGGAGGGCCGGAACAGATACGCAGTATTTT. Translating gives CSAINSGRAGTDTQYF.

This chain uses TRBV28 with TRBJ2-1, with 10 bases that match TRBD2. Germline assignment: CDR1 MDHEN and CDR2 SYDVKM. The CDR3 runs to 17 residues. V gave up 5 bases and J gave up 5 bases; unmatched junction bases: 12. This CDR3 reads CASSTAGGPVPDNEQFF. CDR3 coding DNA: TGTGCCAGCAGTACAGCGGGAGGGCCGGTTCCGGACAATGAGCAGTTCTTC.

This clonotype came up a few times. The CDR3 spells CSLIREPNEQFF. DNA for the CDR3: TGCAGTCTAATACGGGAGCCTAATGAGCAGTTCTTC. The genes are TRBV20-1 and TRBJ2-1, with D perhaps TRBD2 (6 bases). CDR3 length: 12 amino acids. The V gene's germline CDR1 is DFQATT and CDR2 SNEGSKA (reference sequence). V was pared by 8 bases and J by 7 bases, with 15 bases between.

The chain links TRBV4-2 to TRBJ1-6; D remains ambiguous. The CDR3 runs 13 residues. The ends were cut back, 0 bases at V and 10 bases at J, with 7 bases in the middle. The germline gives CDR1 LGHNA, CDR2 YNFKEQ. The CDR3: CASSQDSGSPLHF. The CDR3 coding sequence is TGTGCCAGCAGCCAAGATAGCGGGTCACCCCTCCACTTT.

The chain recombines TRBV5-1 with TRBJ2-1; either TRBD1 or TRBD2 may supply D (5 bases each). CDR1 SGHRS and CDR2 YFSETQ come from the germline V gene. V gave up 3 bases and J gave up 0 bases, with 10 bases separating them. The CDR3 consists of 15 residues. For the CDR3, the DNA is TGCGCCAGCAGCTCCGAGGGGAGCTCCTACAATGAGCAGTTCTTC. This gives the protein CASSSEGSSYNEQFF. Full variable domain (remainder filled in from reference TRBV5-1 and TRBJ2-1): KAGVTQTPRYLIKTRGQQVTLSCSPISGHRSVSWYQQTPGQGLQFLFEYFSETQRNKGNFPGRFSGRQFSNSRSEMNVSTLELGDSALYLCASSSEGSSYNEQFFGPGTRLTVL.

This clonotype was seen a handful of times. The CDR3 bases are TGTGCCAGCAGCAACACCCGGACAGTCTACTATAGCAATCAGCCCCAGCATTTT. Encoded protein: CASSNTRTVYYSNQPQHF. The rearrangement uses TRBV21-1 and TRBJ1-5; the D call in the table, TRBD1, was not verified against the DNA. TRBV21-1 is designated a pseudogene. The CDR3 is 18 amino acids.